The 22 T cell receptor beta chains listed next were all sequenced from one sample in a study of control samples from healthy donors and cancer patients (dated by TCRdb to about 2020). Library generation was performed with the immunoSEQ multiplex PCR assay. In TCRdb, the immuneACCESS table is reduced to in-frame sequences with V and J assigned. These tables do not hold every clone; where another copy was compared, an unresolved V gene accounts for under half, and the others remain unexplained. For this sample the table gives 120,000 or so clones, of which roughly nine tenths were detected only once. The ten largest account for approximately 37% of the sample. Sequenced input: blood. These receptors originate from a man aged 50 or older in good health.

The chain is built from TRBV19 and TRBJ2-7, with D possibly matching TRBD1 (7 bases). Between the trimmed V and J ends, which lost 3 bases and 7 bases, there was a span of 19 bases. This CDR3 region has 15 residues. CDR1 is LNHDA and CDR2 is SQIVND in the germline V gene (reference sequence). CDR3 DNA sequence: TGTGCCAGTAGTATCCAGGGGGGTCGGATCGGGGAGCAGTACTTC. It codes for CASSIQGGRIGEQYF.

This clone was picked up a small number of times. The chain joins TRBV10-3 to TRBJ2-3; 12 bases align to TRBD2. V lost 4 bases, J lost 4 bases, and 6 bases stayed unmatched. This CDR3 region has 16 residues. The germline CDR1 and CDR2 sequences are ENHRY and SYGVKD. CDR3 DNA: TGTGCCATCAGTGTTGCTAGCGGGGGGGCCGCAGATACGCAGTATTTT. Amino acids: CAISVASGGAADTQYF.

The V and J genes are TRBV5-6 and TRBJ1-2, with unresolved D. CDR3 length equals 14 residues. Germline V gene data show CDR1 as SGHDT and CDR2 as YYEEEE. Trimming cost V 1 base and J 5 bases, with 12 bases left between them. CDR3 in amino acids: CASSLWPRNYGYTF. The DNA of the CDR3 is TGTGCCAGCAGCTTGTGGCCCCGAAATTATGGCTACACCTTC.

V gene TRBV5-6 combines with J gene TRBJ2-7; 9 bases are shared with TRBD1. This CDR3 is 15 amino acids long. Germline assignment: CDR1 SGHDT and CDR2 YYEEEE. J was trimmed by 9 bases and V by 4 bases; bases with no gene match: 14. As DNA, the CDR3 is TGTGCCAGCAGCCTGGCCGGGACAGGGAGTCATATGCAGTACTTC. Its translation: CASSLAGTGSHMQYF.

This clone was recorded many times. The chain uses TRBV21-1 and TRBJ1-5; the DNA was not used to check the table's D call, TRBD1. TRBV21-1 is reported as a pseudogene. There are 15 residues in the CDR3. Here the CDR3 reads CASSKAQGSNQPQHF. The DNA of the CDR3 is TGTGCCAGCAGCAAAGCGCAGGGCAGCAATCAGCCCCAGCATTTT.

The CDR3 loop reads CSVEEDSNRGKLFF. The DNA of the CDR3 is TGCAGCGTTGAAGAGGACAGCAATCGGGGAAAACTGTTTTTT. The V call is TRBV29-1, the J call TRBJ1-4; D perhaps matches TRBD1 (6 bases). This CDR3 spans 14 amino acids. Germline V gene lookup returns CDR1 SQVTM and CDR2 ANQGSEA. Trimming cost V 0 bases and J 10 bases, with 15 bases left between them.

The V gene is TRBV19, the J gene TRBJ1-5; TRBD1 is a possible D gene (5 bases). This CDR3 is built from 15 residues. V lost 3 bases to trimming and J lost 3 bases, with 12 bases between them. CDR1 and CDR2 from the germline V gene are LNHDA and SQIVND (reference sequence). The CDR3 is CASSIMAGTNQPQHF. CDR3 nucleotides: TGTGCCAGTAGTATCATGGCAGGGACCAATCAGCCCCAGCATTTT.

This clone was recorded a few times. The chain links TRBV29-1 to TRBJ1-4; 9 bases line up with TRBD1. This CDR3 has 13 amino acids. The junction had 6 bases not matched to a gene; V was cut back by 7 bases and J by 6 bases. Germline CDR1 is SQVTM and CDR2 is ANQGSEA. CDR3 loop: CSASRTGDEKLFF. The CDR3 coding sequence is TGCAGCGCAAGCCGGACAGGGGATGAAAAACTGTTTTTT.

The chain carries TRBV7-8 and TRBJ2-3; D perhaps matches TRBD2 (5 bases). CDR3 length equals 13 residues. The germline V gene has CDR1 SGHVS and CDR2 FQNEAQ. Trimming left V 5 bases short and J 6 bases short, with 12 bases between. The CDR3 DNA sequence: TGTGCCAGCAGCCCACGATCGGGGGATACGCAGTATTTT. This codes for CASSPRSGDTQYF. Drawing the rest from reference TRBV7-8 and TRBJ2-3, the complete variable domain is GAGVSQSPRYKVAKRGQDVALRCDPISGHVSLFWYQQALGQGPEFLTYFQNEAQLDKSGLPSDRFFAERPEGSVSTLKIQRTQQEDSAVYLCASSPRSGDTQYFGPGTRLTVL.

CDR3 region: CATSDTGSYNEQFF. The CDR3 nucleotides are TGTGCCACCAGTGATACGGGGTCCTACAATGAGCAGTTCTTC. The rearrangement uses TRBV24-1 and TRBJ2-1; perhaps TRBD2 as D (5 bases). Germline lookup yields CDR1 KGHDR and CDR2 SFDVKD. Trimming pared 3 bases from V and 1 base from J, leaving 6 bases between. The CDR3 has 14 amino acids.

This chain links TRBV5-1 with TRBJ1-1; TRBD1 is a possible D gene (5 bases). Between the trimmed V and J ends, which lost 0 bases and 1 base, there was a span of 7 bases. The CDR3 extends over 14 amino acids. Looked up from germline, CDR1 is SGHRS and CDR2 is YFSETQ. This chain's CDR3 is CASSLERGNTEAFF. The CDR3 region has the DNA TGCGCCAGCAGCTTGGAAAGGGGGAACACTGAAGCTTTCTTT.

A few counts support this clone. The V call is TRBV5-4, the J call TRBJ1-2; D might be TRBD1 (5 bases). Trimming stripped 2 bases from V and 5 bases from J, with 16 bases between. CDR1 is SGHNT, CDR2 YYREEE, per germline (reference sequence). This CDR3 has 15 amino acids. Here the CDR3 reads CASSLIPDRQYGYTF. CDR3 sequence (DNA): TGTGCCAGCAGCTTAATTCCAGACAGACAATATGGCTACACCTTC.

The rearrangement uses TRBV5-8 and TRBJ1-4; 8 bases agree with TRBD1. In germline, CDR1 is SGHTS, CDR2 YDEGEE. V shed 4 bases, J shed 0 bases, and the junction held 8 bases outside the gene matches. CDR3 size: 17 residues. CDR3 sequence: CASSPRQGPATNEKLFF. The CDR3 DNA reads as TGTGCCAGCAGCCCAAGACAGGGGCCCGCAACTAATGAAAAACTGTTTTTT.

This chain joins TRBV6-1 and TRBJ1-1, with D unclear. Trimming cost V 1 base and J 1 base, with 7 bases left between them. Germline CDR1 MNHNS, CDR2 SASEGT. The CDR3 loop spans 14 amino acids. For the CDR3, the DNA is TGTGCCAGCAGTGAAGTGGAGAAGAACACTGAAGCTTTCTTT. This codes for CASSEVEKNTEAFF.

The rearrangement links TRBV6-6 to TRBJ2-5; D perhaps matches TRBD2 (5 bases). The germline V and J ends were trimmed by 7 bases and 4 bases, with 13 bases remaining between them. This CDR3 comprises 13 residues. The germline V gene encodes CDR1 MNHNY and CDR2 SVGAGI (reference sequence). The CDR3 protein is CASTLTRGETQYF. The CDR3 DNA follows: TGTGCCAGCACCTTAACTCGGGGAGAGACCCAGTACTTC.

This chain joins TRBV5-1 and TRBJ2-7; D tentatively fits TRBD1 or TRBD2 (6 bases each). Germline V gene lookup returns CDR1 SGHRS and CDR2 YFSETQ. The CDR3 contains 15 residues. The V and J ends lost 3 bases and 3 bases respectively, with 16 bases between them. The CDR3 sequence is CASSSPPQGLYEQYF. CDR3 in DNA: TGCGCCAGCAGCTCCCCCCCACAGGGACTCTACGAGCAGTACTTC.

The chain carries TRBV5-6 and TRBJ2-2; 10 nucleotides align to TRBD2. Germline CDR1 and CDR2: SGHDT and YYEEEE. This CDR3 comprises 17 residues. J was trimmed by 7 bases and V by 0 bases; bases with no gene match: 9. The CDR3: CASSLAGSGGAFGELFF. The DNA for the CDR3 is TGTGCCAGCAGCTTGGCCGGCAGCGGGGGGGCCTTCGGGGAGCTGTTTTTT.

J is TRBJ1-5 and V is TRBV6-7; D is unclear. Being an ORF, TRBV6-7 has a function that is uncertain. The CDR3 covers 11 residues. V was trimmed by 3 bases and J by 4 bases, leaving 1 base between them. The CDR3 region has the DNA TGTGCCAGCAGTTATAATCAGCCCCAGCATTTT. Translation gives CASSYNQPQHF.

The chain uses TRBV5-1 and TRBJ1-4, with TRBD1 matching over 7 bases. The CDR3 contains 15 residues. V lost 0 bases and J lost 5; bases outside the gene matches: 4. Per germline, CDR1 SGHRS and CDR2 YFSETQ. CDR3 sequence reads: CASSLGGQQNEKLFF. The CDR3 coding sequence is TGCGCCAGCAGCTTGGGGGGACAGCAAAATGAAAAACTGTTTTTT.

For this clone: One end of the junction fails to match germline, which may point to a read error. The identical CDR3 is also encoded by other nucleotide sequences in the sample. The rearrangement joins TRBV7-6 to TRBJ1-4; D remains unclear. Looked up from germline, CDR1 is SGHVS and CDR2 is FNYEAQ. CDR3 length equals 15 residues. The CDR3 DNA reads TGTGCCAGCAGCTTATCTCAGGCAACTAATGAAAAGCTGTTTTTT. Its protein product is CASSLSQATNEKLFF. Full variable domain (remainder filled in from reference TRBV7-6 and TRBJ1-4): GAGVSQSPRYKVTKRGQDVALRCDPISGHVSLYWYRQALGQGPEFLTYFNYEAQQDKSGLPNDRFSAERPEGSISTLTIQRTEQRDSAMYRCASSLSQATNEKLFFGSGTQLSVL.

J is TRBJ1-4 and V is TRBV9; D remains ambiguous. The CDR3 totals 13 residues. Germline V gene data show CDR1 as SGDLS and CDR2 as YYNGEE. V was clipped by 0 bases and J by 5 bases, with 5 bases between them. CDR3 nucleotides: TGTGCCAGCAGCGTAGGAGGGAATGAAAAACTGTTTTTT. Encoded protein: CASSVGGNEKLFF.

This chain joins TRBV27 and TRBJ2-7; D is unclear. The ends were cut back, 7 bases at V and 2 bases at J, with 6 bases in the middle. Germline assignment: CDR1 MNHEY and CDR2 SMNVEV (reference sequence). The CDR3 sequence is 11 residues long. The CDR3 region has the DNA TGTGCCAGCATGGGCCCCTACGAGCAGTACTTC. Translation: CASMGPYEQYF.